Following are 3 T cell receptor beta chains from one sample sequenced in a study of blood T cell repertoires in COVID-19. Assay: immunoSEQ multiplex PCR; the TCRdb copy retains only in-frame clones and omits some. The sample includes hundreds of thousands of clones, roughly 87% of them seen just once. What was sequenced was PBMCs or T cells enriched from blood (not recorded which). The receptors stem from a woman aged 25 to 39 who had recovered from COVID-19.

The chain joins TRBV15 to TRBJ1-4; 7 nucleotides line up with TRBD1. CDR1 and CDR2 (germline): LNHNV, YYDKDF (reference sequence). V lost 5 bases, J lost 10 bases, and 7 bases stayed unmatched. This CDR3 comprises 13 residues. The CDR3 protein is CATSGDRVGKLFF. CDR3 sequence (DNA): TGTGCCACCAGCGGTGACAGGGTAGGAAAACTGTTTTTT.

V is TRBV19 and J is TRBJ1-1, with 7 bases lining up with TRBD1. This CDR3 contains 16 residues. With 4 bases clipped from V and 0 bases from J, the junction kept 8 bases outside the gene matches. Germline V gene sequence: CDR1 LNHDA, CDR2 SQIVND (reference sequence). CDR3 sequence reads: CASSTRQGWMNTEAFF. In DNA, the CDR3 is TGTGCCAGTAGTACCAGACAGGGTTGGATGAACACTGAAGCTTTCTTT.

This chain uses TRBV15 with TRBJ1-5, with 10 nucleotides matching TRBD1. This CDR3 is built from 16 residues. Germline CDR1 reads LNHNV; CDR2 reads YYDKDF (reference sequence). The V gene end was trimmed by 0 bases and the J gene end by 2 bases; junction bases not matched to a gene: 1. CDR3: CATSREGTGGNQPQHF. In DNA, the CDR3 is TGTGCCACCAGCAGAGAGGGGACAGGGGGCAATCAGCCCCAGCATTTT.